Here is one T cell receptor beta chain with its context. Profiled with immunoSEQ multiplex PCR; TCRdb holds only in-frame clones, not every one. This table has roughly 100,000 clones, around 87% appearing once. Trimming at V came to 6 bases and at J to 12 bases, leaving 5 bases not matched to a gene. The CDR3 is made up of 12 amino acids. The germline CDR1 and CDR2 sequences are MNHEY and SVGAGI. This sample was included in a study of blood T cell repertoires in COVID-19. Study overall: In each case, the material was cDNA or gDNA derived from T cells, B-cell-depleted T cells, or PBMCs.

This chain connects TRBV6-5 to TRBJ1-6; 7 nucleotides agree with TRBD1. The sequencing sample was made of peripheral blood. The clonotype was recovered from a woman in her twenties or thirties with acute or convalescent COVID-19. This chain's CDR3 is CASSRQGLPLHF. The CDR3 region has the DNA TGTGCCAGCAGCCGACAGGGATTACCCCTCCACTTT.